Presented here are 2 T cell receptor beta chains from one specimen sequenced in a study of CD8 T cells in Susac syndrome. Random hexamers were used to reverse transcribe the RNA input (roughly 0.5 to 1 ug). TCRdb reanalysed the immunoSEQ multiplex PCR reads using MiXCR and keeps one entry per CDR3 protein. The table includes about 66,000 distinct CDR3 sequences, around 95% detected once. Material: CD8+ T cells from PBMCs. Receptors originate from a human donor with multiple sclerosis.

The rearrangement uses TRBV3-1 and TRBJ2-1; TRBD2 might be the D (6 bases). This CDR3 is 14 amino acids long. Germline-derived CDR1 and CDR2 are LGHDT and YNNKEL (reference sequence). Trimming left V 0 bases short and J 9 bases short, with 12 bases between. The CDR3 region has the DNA TGTGCCAGCAGCCAAGATGCGGGGAACCCTGAGCAGTTCTTC. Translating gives CASSQDAGNPEQFF.

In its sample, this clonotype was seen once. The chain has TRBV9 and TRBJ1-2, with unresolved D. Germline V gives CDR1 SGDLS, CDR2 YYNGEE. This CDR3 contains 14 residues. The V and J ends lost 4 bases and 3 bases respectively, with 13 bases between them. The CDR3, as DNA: TGTGCCAGCAGCCCGCCAGCAGATTACTATGGCTACACCTTC. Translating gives CASSPPADYYGYTF.